The 25 T cell receptor beta chains given below trace back to one sample, sequenced in a study of technical replicates of blood from several donors. Using immunoSEQ multiplex PCR, the repertoire was profiled, and TCRdb retains in-frame clones only, with some absent. The sample holds some 49,000 clones, 90% to 95% seen once. The sequencing sample was made of PBMCs. The receptor set was obtained from a human donor in good health. Some clones in this sample may be carry-over from other donors' samples.

V and J are TRBV7-8 and TRBJ2-7, with TRBD1 identical over 7 bases. The CDR3 extends over 14 amino acids. Germline V lookup: CDR1 SGHVS, CDR2 FQNEAQ. V was pared by 6 bases and J by 5 bases, with 10 bases of the junction left unmatched. The CDR3 DNA reads TGTGCCAGCAGTTTTTGGACAGGATCCAACGAGCAGTACTTC. This encodes CASSFWTGSNEQYF.

This clone has more than one count but fewer than ten. The chain carries TRBV5-1 and TRBJ1-4; D remains ambiguous. The CDR3 runs 14 residues. V lost 6 bases and J lost 4, with 13 bases in between. Germline CDR1 SGHRS, CDR2 YFSETQ. CDR3 region: CASTRNGDNEKLFF. The CDR3 coding sequence is TGCGCCAGCACCCGTAACGGGGATAATGAAAAACTGTTTTTT.

This chain joins TRBV7-8 and TRBJ2-7; 12 nucleotides match TRBD2. CDR1 is SGHVS and CDR2 is FQNEAQ in the germline V gene. CDR3 length equals 16 residues. The V gene end was trimmed by 5 bases and the J gene end by 4 bases; junction bases not matched to a gene: 9. CDR3: CASSPEFLAGGYEQYF. CDR3 nucleotides: TGTGCCAGCAGCCCAGAGTTCCTAGCGGGAGGGTACGAGCAGTACTTC.

The gene calls are TRBV9 and TRBJ2-1; 10 bases align to TRBD2. J was trimmed by 8 bases and V by 0 bases; bases with no gene match: 14. The CDR3 has 18 residues. Germline V gives CDR1 SGDLS, CDR2 YYNGEE. The CDR3 loop reads CASSVARSGGAVLDEQFF. DNA for the CDR3: TGTGCCAGCAGCGTAGCCCGAAGCGGGGGGGCCGTTCTGGATGAGCAGTTCTTC. Based on the CDR3 plus reference TRBV9 and TRBJ2-1, the full variable domain is DSGVTQTPKHLITATGQRVTLRCSPRSGDLSVYWYQQSLDQGLQFLIQYYNGEERAKGNILERFSAQQFPDLHSELNLSSLELGDSALYFCASSVARSGGAVLDEQFFGPGTRLTVL.

This clone was observed once. The V gene is TRBV29-1, the J gene TRBJ2-7; no firm D call. This CDR3 has 12 residues. V was shortened by 7 bases and J by 3 bases, with 13 bases between the two germline ends. Per the germline V gene, CDR1 is SQVTM and CDR2 is ANQGSEA. CDR3 nucleotides: TGCAGCGCAGAAACAGAGAGCTACGAGCAGTACTTC. It translates to CSAETESYEQYF.

The chain uses TRBV15 and TRBJ2-7, with 7 bases lining up with TRBD1. There are 15 residues in the CDR3. The germline CDR1 and CDR2 sequences are LNHNV and YYDKDF (reference sequence). V lost 3 bases to trimming and J lost 4 bases; unmatched junction nucleotides: 9. This CDR3 reads CATSSGQGVVYEQYF. For the CDR3, the DNA is TGTGCCACCAGCAGCGGGCAGGGGGTTGTGTACGAGCAGTACTTC.

This chain joins TRBV11-2 and TRBJ2-5; 9 bases fit TRBD2. Germline lookup yields CDR1 SGHAT and CDR2 FQNNGV. This CDR3 region has 16 residues. The J segment lost 5 bases and the V segment lost 6 bases, leaving 13 bases of the junction unmatched. The CDR3 nucleotides read TGTGCCAGCAGTTGGGCTAGCGGGATTTTGCGGGAGACCCAGTACTTC. Translated, it gives CASSWASGILRETQYF.

The gene calls are TRBV7-9 and TRBJ2-1, with TRBD1 matching 8 bases. The V and J ends lost 1 base and 4 bases, in that order; junction bases with no gene match: 3. Germline CDR1 and CDR2: SEHNR and FQNEAQ (reference sequence). The CDR3 extends over 15 amino acids. The CDR3 loop reads CASSLVTGGYNEQFF. CDR3 sequence (DNA): TGTGCCAGCAGCTTAGTAACAGGGGGGTACAATGAGCAGTTCTTC.

The rearrangement links TRBV18 to TRBJ1-3, with 7 nucleotides matching TRBD1. J was trimmed by 1 base and V by 3 bases; bases with no gene match: 6. The CDR3 has 16 residues. Germline-derived CDR1 and CDR2 are KGHSH and LQKENI. The CDR3 coding sequence is TGTGCCAGCTCACCCGAACAGGGGAGATCTGGAAACACCATATATTTT. It translates to CASSPEQGRSGNTIYF.

The gene calls are TRBV13 and TRBJ2-6; 12 bases are shared with TRBD1. Germline V CDR1 and CDR2: PRHDT, FYEKMQ (reference sequence). The trim removed 5 bases at V and 3 bases at J, leaving 8 bases unmatched. The CDR3 contains 18 residues. CDR3 sequence: CASSGVRDRGRGANVLTF. The CDR3 bases are TGTGCCAGCAGCGGGGTCCGGGACAGGGGGCGTGGGGCCAACGTCCTGACTTTC.

The chain has TRBV6-4 and TRBJ2-3, with TRBD2 identical over 9 bases. J gave up 0 bases and V 0 bases, and 1 base lay outside the gene matches. Germline V gene lookup returns CDR1 MRHNA and CDR2 SNTAGT. This CDR3 comprises 16 residues. The CDR3 is CASSDSGLASTDTQYF. DNA of the CDR3: TGTGCCAGCAGTGACTCGGGACTAGCCAGCACAGATACGCAGTATTTT.

The J gene is TRBJ1-5, the V gene TRBV2; 10 bases align to TRBD1. This CDR3 has 15 amino acids. The junction had 2 bases not matched to a gene; V was cut back by 0 bases and J by 6 bases. Germline values: CDR1 SNHLY, CDR2 FYNNEI. CDR3 bases: TGTGCCAGCAGTGAAGCAAGACAGGGGGCTCAGCCCCAGCATTTT. It yields the protein CASSEARQGAQPQHF.

This chain connects TRBV19 to TRBJ1-4, with a weak D call TRBD1 (5 bases). Germline V CDR1 and CDR2: LNHDA, SQIVND (reference sequence). V was clipped by 7 bases and J by 6 bases, with 15 bases between them. CDR3 length: 14 amino acids. CDR3: CASKPGGADEKLFF. The DNA of the CDR3 is TGTGCCAGTAAACCGGGAGGGGCGGATGAAAAACTGTTTTTT. The whole variable domain, remainder taken from reference TRBV19 and TRBJ1-4, is DGGITQSPKYLFRKEGQNVTLSCEQNLNHDAMYWYRQDPGQGLRLIYYSQIVNDFQKGDIAEGYSVSREKKESFPLTVTSAQKNPTAFYLCASKPGGADEKLFFGSGTQLSVL.

The V and J genes are TRBV5-6 and TRBJ2-1, with 8 nucleotides matching TRBD1. The germline CDR1 and CDR2 sequences are SGHDT and YYEEEE. J was trimmed by 8 bases and V by 5 bases; bases with no gene match: 15. The CDR3 has 16 amino acids. Written as DNA, the CDR3 is TGTGCCAGCAGACGGTCCGGGACAGGAAAAAGAGATGAGCAGTTCTTC. Encoded protein: CASRRSGTGKRDEQFF.

J is TRBJ1-3 and V is TRBV4-3, with D possibly matching TRBD1 (6 bases). The CDR3 runs to 16 residues. Trimming removed 1 base at V and 0 bases at J, with 10 bases between. Germline V gene data show CDR1 as LGHNA and CDR2 as YSLEER. CDR3 region: CASSQAQGISGNTIYF. As DNA, the CDR3 is TGCGCCAGCAGCCAAGCCCAGGGGATCTCTGGAAACACCATATATTTT.

The V call is TRBV10-3, the J call TRBJ2-1; no clear D. V was pared by 7 bases and J by 7 bases, with 11 bases between. Germline lookup yields CDR1 ENHRY and CDR2 SYGVKD. The CDR3 runs 12 residues. The CDR3 DNA sequence: TGTGCCATCACCCGAGGTGATAATGAGCAGTTCTTC. This gives the protein CAITRGDNEQFF.

This clone was found a few times. The V gene is TRBV25-1, the J gene TRBJ1-1; 7 bases match TRBD1. CDR1 and CDR2 from the germline V gene are MGHDK and SYGVNS. The CDR3 has 14 amino acids. The V segment lost 4 bases and the J segment 1 base; nucleotides outside the gene matches: 3. DNA for the CDR3: TGTGCCAGCAGTGTAGACAGGGAGAACACTGAAGCTTTCTTT. The encoded protein is CASSVDRENTEAFF.

This clone was recorded once. This rearrangement joins TRBV5-6 to TRBJ2-7, with 8 bases matching TRBD2. Germline V gene data show CDR1 as SGHDT and CDR2 as YYEEEE. CDR3 length: 13 residues. Trimming cost V 1 base and J 4 bases; bases outside gene matches: 1. This chain's CDR3 is CASSLPSGYEQYF. CDR3 DNA: TGTGCCAGCAGCTTGCCTAGCGGGTACGAGCAGTACTTC.

In its sample, this clone was seen a few times. The rearrangement uses TRBV7-2 and TRBJ2-2; TRBD2 aligns across 11 bases. This CDR3 contains 17 residues. Germline assignment: CDR1 SGHTA and CDR2 FQGNSA. Trimming at V came to 1 base and at J to 6 bases, leaving 7 bases not matched to a gene. CDR3: CASSLGVAGGPSGELFF. The CDR3 region has the DNA TGTGCCAGCAGCTTAGGGGTAGCGGGGGGGCCGTCCGGGGAGCTGTTTTTT.

This clone was counted between two and nine times. The V call is TRBV27, the J call TRBJ1-6, with D uncertain. V gave up 5 bases and J gave up 4 bases, with 18 bases separating them. Germline values: CDR1 MNHEY, CDR2 SMNVEV (reference sequence). The CDR3 contains 17 residues. CDR3 DNA sequence: TGTGCCAGCAGTACCCGACTGCTAACAACTTATAATTCACCCCTCCACTTT. Encoded protein: CASSTRLLTTYNSPLHF.

This sequence joins TRBV2 and TRBJ2-3; D may be TRBD1 (6 bases). There are 16 residues in the CDR3. Trimming shortened V by 6 bases and J by 2 bases, and 18 bases separated the two germline ends. The germline V gene has CDR1 SNHLY and CDR2 FYNNEI. The CDR3 loop is CASSQRASGDTDTQYF. For the CDR3, the DNA is TGTGCCAGCAGCCAAAGGGCGTCAGGGGACACAGATACGCAGTATTTT.

The sample holds one count of this clone. The V and J genes are TRBV7-2 and TRBJ1-5; D gene unclear. The CDR3 covers 15 residues. The V and J ends lost 1 base and 0 bases respectively, with 7 bases between them. In germline, CDR1 is SGHTA, CDR2 FQGNSA. The chain's CDR3 is CASSLVAYSNQPQHF. Here the CDR3 DNA reads TGTGCCAGCAGCTTAGTAGCTTATAGCAATCAGCCCCAGCATTTT.

The chain employs TRBV25-1 and TRBJ2-5, with TRBD2 matching over 7 bases. Germline CDR1 reads MGHDK; CDR2 reads SYGVNS. V was pared by 1 base and J by 5 bases, with 1 base of the junction left unmatched. This CDR3 has 13 residues. The CDR3 DNA sequence: TGTGCCAGCAGTGAATTGGGAGGGGAGACCCAGTACTTC. It encodes CASSELGGETQYF.

The V gene is TRBV15, the J gene TRBJ2-5; TRBD2 matches 7 bases. Germline CDR1 reads LNHNV; CDR2 reads YYDKDF (reference sequence). The CDR3 contains 14 residues. The ends lost 3 bases at V and 5 bases at J; junction bases unmatched: 6. The CDR3 nucleotides read TGTGCCACCAGCAGGGGGGGGTCCAGGGAGACCCAGTACTTC. It codes for CATSRGGSRETQYF. The variable domain in full, completed from reference TRBV15 and TRBJ2-5, reads DAMVIQNPRYQVTQFGKPVTLSCSQTLNHNVMYWYQQKSSQAPKLLFHYYDKDFNNEADTPDNFQSRRPNTSFCFLDIRSPGLGDTAMYLCATSRGGSRETQYFGPGTRLLVL.

J is TRBJ2-7 and V is TRBV21-1; TRBD1 is the table's D call, not checked against the DNA. TRBV21-1 is marked as a pseudogene. The CDR3 runs to 13 residues. In DNA form, the CDR3 reads TGTGCCAGCAGCAAGGACAGGGTTCACGAGCAGTACTTC. Residues: CASSKDRVHEQYF.